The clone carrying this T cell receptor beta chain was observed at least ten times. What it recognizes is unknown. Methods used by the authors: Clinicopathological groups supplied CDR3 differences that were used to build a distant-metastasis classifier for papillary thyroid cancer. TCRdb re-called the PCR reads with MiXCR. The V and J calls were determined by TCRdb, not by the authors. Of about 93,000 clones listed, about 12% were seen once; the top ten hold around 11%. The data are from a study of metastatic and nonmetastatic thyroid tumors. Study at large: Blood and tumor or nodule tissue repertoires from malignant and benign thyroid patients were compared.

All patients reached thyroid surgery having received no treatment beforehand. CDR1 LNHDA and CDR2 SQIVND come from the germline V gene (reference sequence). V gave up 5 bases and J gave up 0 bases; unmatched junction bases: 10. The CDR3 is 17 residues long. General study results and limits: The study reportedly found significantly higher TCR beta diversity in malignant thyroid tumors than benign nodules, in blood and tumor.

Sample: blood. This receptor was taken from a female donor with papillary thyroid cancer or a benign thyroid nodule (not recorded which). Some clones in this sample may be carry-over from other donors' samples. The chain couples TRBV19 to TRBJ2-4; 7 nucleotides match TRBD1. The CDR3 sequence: CASSESQGLLAKNIQYF. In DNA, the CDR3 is TGTGCCAGTAGTGAATCACAGGGGCTTCTAGCCAAAAACATTCAGTACTTC.